The 15 T cell receptor beta chains given below trace back to one sample, sequenced in a study of cytomegalovirus exposure and HLA in healthy donors. The PCR made use of 60 Vbeta and 13 Jbeta primers. Generated by immunoSEQ multiplex PCR, the TCRdb table keeps only in-frame clones and is missing some. This repertoire shows about 89,000 clones, roughly four fifths found once; its top ten account for 3.7%. The sample was PBMCs. These receptors came from a man aged 25 to 40 in good health and CMV-seronegative.

This clone has more than one count but fewer than ten. DNA for the CDR3: TGTGCCTGGAGTGTACGCGGGGGGAGCACAGATACGCAGTATTTT. This codes for CAWSVRGGSTDTQYF. The V call is TRBV30, the J call TRBJ2-3; 8 bases agree with TRBD2. J lost 0 bases, V lost 0 bases, and 2 bases had no gene match. Germline V gene data show CDR1 as GTSNPN and CDR2 as SVGIG (reference sequence). The CDR3 is 15 amino acids.

Notes on this clone: A far larger clone is one base from this, pointing to a likely read error. The gene calls are TRBV19 and TRBJ2-1; 8 nucleotides align to TRBD2. CDR3 length: 15 amino acids. Germline V gene sequence: CDR1 LNHDA, CDR2 SQIVND (reference sequence). The CDR3 is CASSVTSGAYNGQFF. CDR3 coding DNA: TGTGCCAGTAGTGTCACTAGCGGAGCTTACAATGGGCAGTTCTTC.

The rearrangement uses TRBV4-3 and TRBJ2-5, with 10 bases fitting TRBD1. V gave up 4 bases and J gave up 5 bases; unmatched junction bases: 4. There are 14 residues in the CDR3. The germline V gene has CDR1 LGHNA and CDR2 YSLEER. The CDR3 coding sequence is TGCGCCAGCAGCCGGGGACAGGGGAGGGAGACCCAGTACTTC. Translating gives CASSRGQGRETQYF.

The chain links TRBV11-2 to TRBJ1-1; D remains ambiguous. The CDR3 spans 15 residues. The germline gives CDR1 SGHAT, CDR2 FQNNGV. V was cut by 0 bases and J by 3 bases, with 11 bases left in between. The CDR3 here is CASSLDRGGYTEAFF. DNA of the CDR3: TGTGCCAGCAGCTTAGACCGCGGCGGATACACTGAAGCTTTCTTT.

The rearrangement uses TRBV18 and TRBJ2-3; D may be TRBD1 (6 bases). Trimming pared 3 bases from V and 0 bases from J, leaving 13 bases between. CDR3 size: 16 residues. The germline V gene has CDR1 KGHSH and CDR2 LQKENI. CDR3 sequence (DNA): TGTGCCAGCTCACCGAATATAGGACAGAGCACAGATACGCAGTATTTT. Its protein product is CASSPNIGQSTDTQYF.

This rearrangement joins TRBV6-1 to TRBJ2-7; D is unresolved. The CDR3 extends over 13 amino acids. Trimming cost V 6 bases and J 3 bases, with 12 bases left between them. Per the germline V gene, CDR1 is MNHNS and CDR2 is SASEGT. CDR3 loop: CASSRHFNYEQYF. CDR3 bases: TGTGCCAGCAGCAGGCATTTCAACTACGAGCAGTACTTC.

The chain links TRBV19 to TRBJ1-2, with 7 bases identical to TRBD1. CDR1 and CDR2 (germline): LNHDA, SQIVND (reference sequence). The CDR3 has 13 amino acids. Losses at the gene ends were 6 bases for V and 10 bases for J; bases not matched to a gene: 11. The CDR3 DNA is TGTGCCAGTAGCCATTTCCAGGACAGGCCCTACACCTTC. Its protein product is CASSHFQDRPYTF. Using reference TRBV19 and TRBJ1-2 for the parts outside the CDR3, the full variable domain is DGGITQSPKYLFRKEGQNVTLSCEQNLNHDAMYWYRQDPGQGLRLIYYSQIVNDFQKGDIAEGYSVSREKKESFPLTVTSAQKNPTAFYLCASSHFQDRPYTFGSGTRLTVV.

This clone was counted only a few times. This rearrangement joins TRBV28 to TRBJ1-2; D might be TRBD1 (6 bases). The CDR3 is 11 amino acids. Trimming stripped 7 bases from V and 5 bases from J, with 8 bases between. Germline V gives CDR1 MDHEN, CDR2 SYDVKM. CDR3 region: CASNQGYGYTF. Written as DNA, the CDR3 is TGTGCCAGCAATCAGGGGTATGGCTACACCTTC.

The genes are TRBV4-2 and TRBJ2-2; D might be TRBD2 (5 bases). The V gene lost 4 bases and the J gene lost 6 bases, with 12 bases spanning the gap. CDR1 and CDR2 (germline): LGHNA, YNFKEQ. The CDR3 consists of 14 residues. The CDR3 DNA reads as TGTGCCAGCAGCCCCGAGGGTGTTGCCGGGGAGCTGTTTTTT. Translating it yields CASSPEGVAGELFF.

The chain links TRBV6-1 to TRBJ2-5, with D maybe TRBD2 (6 bases). This CDR3 is built from 15 residues. CDR1 MNHNS and CDR2 SASEGT come from the germline V gene. The ends were cut back, 3 bases at V and 11 bases at J, with 22 bases in the middle. The CDR3 loop is CASSEAGLWGGEQYF. CDR3 in DNA: TGTGCCAGCAGTGAGGCGGGTCTTTGGGGAGGTGAGCAGTACTTC.

The V and J genes are TRBV13 and TRBJ2-5, with D unresolved. The CDR3 is 13 residues long. V lost 5 bases and J 5 bases, leaving 12 bases between the germline ends. Germline lookup yields CDR1 PRHDT and CDR2 FYEKMQ (reference sequence). The CDR3 nucleotides read TGTGCCAGCAGCCCCCCGACCGGGGAGACCCAGTACTTC. Translation: CASSPPTGETQYF.

The chain joins TRBV14 to TRBJ1-1; no clear D. Germline CDR1 SGHDN, CDR2 FVKESK. The CDR3 consists of 15 residues. The ends were cut back, 1 base at V and 7 bases at J, with 16 bases in the middle. The CDR3 DNA follows: TGTGCCAGCAGCCAAGGGGCCGTGACGGGGAATGAAGCTTTCTTT. Translation: CASSQGAVTGNEAFF.

The V gene is TRBV11-2, the J gene TRBJ1-2; 10 bases line up with TRBD1. Germline assignment: CDR1 SGHAT and CDR2 FQNNGV. The CDR3 loop spans 14 amino acids. The trim removed 4 bases at V and 2 bases at J, leaving 1 base unmatched. The CDR3: CASSWGQGNYGYTF. The CDR3 DNA sequence: TGTGCCAGCAGCTGGGGACAGGGGAACTATGGCTACACCTTC. Full variable domain (outside the CDR3, taken from reference TRBV11-2 and TRBJ1-2): EAGVAQSPRYKIIEKRQSVAFWCNPISGHATLYWYQQILGQGPKLLIQFQNNGVVDDSQLPKDRFSAERLKGVDSTLKIQPAKLEDSAVYLCASSWGQGNYGYTFGSGTRLTVV.

The J gene is TRBJ1-3, the V gene TRBV30; D perhaps matches TRBD1 (6 bases). V gave up 3 bases and J gave up 0 bases, with 15 bases separating them. The germline gives CDR1 GTSNPN, CDR2 SVGIG (reference sequence). This CDR3 is built from 16 residues. CDR3 in amino acids: CAWRPSGDHSGNTIYF. DNA of the CDR3: TGTGCCTGGAGACCCTCAGGGGACCACTCTGGAAACACCATATATTTT.

Comment on this clone: At the DNA level, this CDR3 is encoded by other sequences in the same sample as well. The gene calls are TRBV7-9 and TRBJ1-2; TRBD1 might be the D (5 bases). V was shortened by 0 bases and J by 9 bases, with 17 bases between the two germline ends. This CDR3 is 15 amino acids long. Germline V gives CDR1 SEHNR, CDR2 FQNEAQ (reference sequence). The CDR3 nucleotides are TGTGCCAGCAGCTTAGCGGGGCAGGGAATATCGAGCTACACCTTC. Translating it yields CASSLAGQGISSYTF.